The T cell receptor (beta chain) under discussion was sequenced for a study of metastatic and nonmetastatic thyroid tumors. Study background: Repertoire data that came from the blood and tumor or nodule tissue of malignant and benign thyroid patients were compared.

Thyroid surgery was preceded by no treatment in any patient. TCRdb re-called the PCR reads with MiXCR. The data show around 20,000 clones, around a third seen once. This CDR3 spans 15 amino acids. J lost 1 base, V lost 4 bases, and 1 base had no gene match. The V gene's germline CDR1 is MNHNS and CDR2 SASEGT. This sequence was found in a female donor with papillary thyroid cancer or a benign thyroid nodule (not recorded which). Some clones in this sample may be carry-over from other donors' samples. The specimen sequenced was adjacent normal tissue. V is TRBV6-1 and J is TRBJ2-2, with 9 bases that match TRBD2. The CDR3 coding sequence is TGTGCCAGCAGTGGGACTAGCGTGAACACCGGGGAGCTGTTTTTT. Residues: CASSGTSVNTGELFF.